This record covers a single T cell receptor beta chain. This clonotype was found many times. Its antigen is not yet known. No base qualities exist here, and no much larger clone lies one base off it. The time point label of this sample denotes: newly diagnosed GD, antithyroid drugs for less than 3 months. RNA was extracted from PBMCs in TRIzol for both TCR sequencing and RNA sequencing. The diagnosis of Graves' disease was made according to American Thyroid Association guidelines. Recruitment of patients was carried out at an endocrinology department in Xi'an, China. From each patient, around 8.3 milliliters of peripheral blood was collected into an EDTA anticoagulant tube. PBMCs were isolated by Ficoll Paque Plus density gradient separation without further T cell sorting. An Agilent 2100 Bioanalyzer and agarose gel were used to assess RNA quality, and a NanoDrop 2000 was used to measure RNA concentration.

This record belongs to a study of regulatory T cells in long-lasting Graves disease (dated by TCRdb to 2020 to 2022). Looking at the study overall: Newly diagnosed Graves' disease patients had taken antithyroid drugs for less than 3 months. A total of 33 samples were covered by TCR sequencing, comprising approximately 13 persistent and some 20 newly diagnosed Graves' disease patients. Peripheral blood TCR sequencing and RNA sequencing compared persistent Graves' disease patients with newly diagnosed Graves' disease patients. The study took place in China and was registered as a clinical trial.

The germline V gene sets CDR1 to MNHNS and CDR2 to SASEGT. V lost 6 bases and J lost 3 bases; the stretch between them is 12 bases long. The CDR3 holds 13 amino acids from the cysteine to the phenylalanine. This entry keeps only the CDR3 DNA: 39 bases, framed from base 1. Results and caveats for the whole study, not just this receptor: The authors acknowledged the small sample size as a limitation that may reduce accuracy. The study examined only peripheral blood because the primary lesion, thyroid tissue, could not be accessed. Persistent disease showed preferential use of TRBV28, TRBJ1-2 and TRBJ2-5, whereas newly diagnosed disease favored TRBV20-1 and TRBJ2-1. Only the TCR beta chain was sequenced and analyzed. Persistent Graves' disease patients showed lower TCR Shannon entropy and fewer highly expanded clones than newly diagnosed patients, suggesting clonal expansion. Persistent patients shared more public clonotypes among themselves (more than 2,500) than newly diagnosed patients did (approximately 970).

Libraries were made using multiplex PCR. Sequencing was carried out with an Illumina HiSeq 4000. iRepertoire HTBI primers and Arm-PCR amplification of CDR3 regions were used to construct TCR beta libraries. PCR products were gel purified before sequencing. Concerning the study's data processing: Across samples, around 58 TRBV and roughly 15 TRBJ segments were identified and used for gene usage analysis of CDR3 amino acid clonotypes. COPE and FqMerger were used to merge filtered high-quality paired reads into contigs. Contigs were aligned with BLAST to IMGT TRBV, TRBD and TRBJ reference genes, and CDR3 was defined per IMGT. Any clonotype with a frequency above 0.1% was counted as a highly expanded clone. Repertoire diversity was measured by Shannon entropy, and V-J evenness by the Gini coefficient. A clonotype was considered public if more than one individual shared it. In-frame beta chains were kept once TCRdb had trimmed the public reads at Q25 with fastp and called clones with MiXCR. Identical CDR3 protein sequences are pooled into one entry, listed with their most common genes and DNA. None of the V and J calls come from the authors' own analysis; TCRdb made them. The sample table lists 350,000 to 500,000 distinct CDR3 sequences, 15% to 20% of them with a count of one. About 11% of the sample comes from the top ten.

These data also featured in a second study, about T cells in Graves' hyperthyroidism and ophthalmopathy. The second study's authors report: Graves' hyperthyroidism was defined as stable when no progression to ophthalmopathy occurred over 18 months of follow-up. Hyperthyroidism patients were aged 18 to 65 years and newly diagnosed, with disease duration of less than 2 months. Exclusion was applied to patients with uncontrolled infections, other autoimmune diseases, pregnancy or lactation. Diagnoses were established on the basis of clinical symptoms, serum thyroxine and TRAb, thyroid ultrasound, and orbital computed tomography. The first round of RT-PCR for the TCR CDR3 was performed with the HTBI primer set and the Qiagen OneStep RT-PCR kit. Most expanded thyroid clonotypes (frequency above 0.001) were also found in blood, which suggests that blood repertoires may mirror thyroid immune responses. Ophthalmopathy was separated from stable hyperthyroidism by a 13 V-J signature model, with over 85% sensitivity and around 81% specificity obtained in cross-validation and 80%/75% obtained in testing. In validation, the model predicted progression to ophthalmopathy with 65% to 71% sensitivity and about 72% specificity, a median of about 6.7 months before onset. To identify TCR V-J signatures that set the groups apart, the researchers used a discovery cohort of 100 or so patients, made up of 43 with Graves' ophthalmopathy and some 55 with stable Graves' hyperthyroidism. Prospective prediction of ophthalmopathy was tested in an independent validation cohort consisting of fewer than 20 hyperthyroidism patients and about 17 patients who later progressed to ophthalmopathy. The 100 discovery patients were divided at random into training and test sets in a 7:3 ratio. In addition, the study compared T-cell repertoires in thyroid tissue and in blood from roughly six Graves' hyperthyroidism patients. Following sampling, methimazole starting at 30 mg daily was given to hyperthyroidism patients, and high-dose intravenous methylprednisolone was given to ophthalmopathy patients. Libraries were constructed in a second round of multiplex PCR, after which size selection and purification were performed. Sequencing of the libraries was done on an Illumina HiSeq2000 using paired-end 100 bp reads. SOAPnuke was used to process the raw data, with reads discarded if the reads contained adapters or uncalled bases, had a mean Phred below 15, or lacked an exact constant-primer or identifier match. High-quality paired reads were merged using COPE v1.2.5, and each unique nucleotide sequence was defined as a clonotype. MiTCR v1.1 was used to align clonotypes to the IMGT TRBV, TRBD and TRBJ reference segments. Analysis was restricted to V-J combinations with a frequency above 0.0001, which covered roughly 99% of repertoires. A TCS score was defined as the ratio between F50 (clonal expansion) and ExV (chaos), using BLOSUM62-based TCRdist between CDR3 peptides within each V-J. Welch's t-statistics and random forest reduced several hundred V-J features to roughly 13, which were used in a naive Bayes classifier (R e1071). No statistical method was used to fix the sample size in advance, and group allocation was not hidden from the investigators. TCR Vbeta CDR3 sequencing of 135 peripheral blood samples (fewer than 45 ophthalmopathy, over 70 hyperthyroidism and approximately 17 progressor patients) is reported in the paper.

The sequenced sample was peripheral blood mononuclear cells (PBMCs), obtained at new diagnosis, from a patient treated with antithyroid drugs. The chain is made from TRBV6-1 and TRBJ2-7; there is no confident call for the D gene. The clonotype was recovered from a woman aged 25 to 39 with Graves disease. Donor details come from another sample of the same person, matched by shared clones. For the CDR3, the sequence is CASRARTYYEQYF. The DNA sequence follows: TGTGCCAGCAGGGCTCGTACGTACTACGAGCAGTACTTC.